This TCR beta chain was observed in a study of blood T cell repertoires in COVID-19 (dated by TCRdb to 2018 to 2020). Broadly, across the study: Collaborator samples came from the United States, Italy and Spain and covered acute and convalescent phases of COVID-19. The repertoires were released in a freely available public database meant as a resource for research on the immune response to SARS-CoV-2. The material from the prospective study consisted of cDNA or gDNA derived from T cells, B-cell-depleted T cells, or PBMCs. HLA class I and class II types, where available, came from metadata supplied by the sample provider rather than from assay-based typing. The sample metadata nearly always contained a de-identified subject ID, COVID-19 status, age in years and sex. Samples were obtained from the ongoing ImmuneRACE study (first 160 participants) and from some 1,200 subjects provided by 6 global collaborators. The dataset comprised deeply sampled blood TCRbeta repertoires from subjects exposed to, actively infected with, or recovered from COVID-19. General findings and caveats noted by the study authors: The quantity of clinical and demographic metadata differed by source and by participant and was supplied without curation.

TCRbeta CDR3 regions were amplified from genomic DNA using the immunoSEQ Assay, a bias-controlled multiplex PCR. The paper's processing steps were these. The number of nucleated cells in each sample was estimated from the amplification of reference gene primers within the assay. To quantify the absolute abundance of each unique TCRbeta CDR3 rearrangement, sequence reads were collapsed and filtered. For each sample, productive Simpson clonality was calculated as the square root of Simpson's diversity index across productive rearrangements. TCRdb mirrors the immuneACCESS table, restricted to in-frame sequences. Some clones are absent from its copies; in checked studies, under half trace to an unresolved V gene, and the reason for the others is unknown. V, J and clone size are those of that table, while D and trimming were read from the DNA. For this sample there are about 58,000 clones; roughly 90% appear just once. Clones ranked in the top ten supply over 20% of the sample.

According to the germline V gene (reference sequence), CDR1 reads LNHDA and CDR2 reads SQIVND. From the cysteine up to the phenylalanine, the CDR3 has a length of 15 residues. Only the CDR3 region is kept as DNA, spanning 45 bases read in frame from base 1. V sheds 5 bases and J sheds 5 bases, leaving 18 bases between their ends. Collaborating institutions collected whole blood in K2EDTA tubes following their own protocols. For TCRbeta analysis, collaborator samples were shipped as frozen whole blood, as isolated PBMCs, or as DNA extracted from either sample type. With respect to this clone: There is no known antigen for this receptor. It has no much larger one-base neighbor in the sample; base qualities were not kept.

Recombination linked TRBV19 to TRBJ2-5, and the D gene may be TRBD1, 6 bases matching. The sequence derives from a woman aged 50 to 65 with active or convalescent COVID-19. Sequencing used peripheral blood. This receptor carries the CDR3 CASSPRQAIGETQYF. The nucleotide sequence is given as TGTGCCAGTAGTCCGAGACAGGCGATCGGGGAGACCCAGTACTTC.